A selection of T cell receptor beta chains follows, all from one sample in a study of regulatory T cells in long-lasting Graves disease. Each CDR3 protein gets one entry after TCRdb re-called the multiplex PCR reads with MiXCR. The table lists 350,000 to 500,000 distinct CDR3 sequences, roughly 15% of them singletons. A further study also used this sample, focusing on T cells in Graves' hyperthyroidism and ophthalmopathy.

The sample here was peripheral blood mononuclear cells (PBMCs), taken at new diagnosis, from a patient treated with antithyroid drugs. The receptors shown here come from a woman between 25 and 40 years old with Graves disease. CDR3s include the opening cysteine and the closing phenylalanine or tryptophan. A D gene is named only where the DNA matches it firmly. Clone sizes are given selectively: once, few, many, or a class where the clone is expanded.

CDR3aa: CASNLGTSGSGVADTQYF
CDR3nt: TGTGCCAGCAACCTCGGGACTAGCGGGAGTGGTGTCGCAGATACGCAGTATTTT
j_gene: TRBJ2-3
d_gene: TRBD2
abundance: many
v_gene: TRBV28

CDR3aa: CASRGAGTSVYNEQFF
CDR3nt: TGTGCCAGCAGAGGAGCGGGGACTAGCGTCTACAATGAGCAGTTCTTC
j_gene: TRBJ2-1
d_gene: TRBD2
abundance: many
v_gene: TRBV11-2

CDR3aa: CASSPPGGTEAFF
CDR3nt: TGTGCCAGCTCACCACCAGGGGGAACTGAAGCTTTCTTT
j_gene: TRBJ1-1
d_gene: .
abundance: many
v_gene: TRBV18

CDR3aa: CASSIRTSGTYNEQFF
CDR3nt: TGTGCCAGTAGTATAAGGACTAGCGGGACCTACAATGAGCAGTTCTTC
j_gene: TRBJ2-1
d_gene: TRBD2
abundance: .
v_gene: TRBV19

CDR3aa: CATVPSGDTEAFF
CDR3nt: TGTGCCACTGTTCCCTCGGGAGACACTGAAGCTTTCTTT
j_gene: TRBJ1-1
d_gene: .
abundance: .
v_gene: TRBV7-9

CDR3aa: CASSVQGSSSTDTQYF
CDR3nt: TGTGCCAGCAGTGTCCAAGGGTCTTCTAGCACAGATACGCAGTATTTT
j_gene: TRBJ2-3
d_gene: .
abundance: few
v_gene: TRBV9

CDR3aa: CASSQDPGFRKLFF
CDR3nt: TGCGCCAGCAGCCAAGATCCAGGGTTTAGAAAACTGTTTTTT
j_gene: TRBJ1-4
d_gene: .
abundance: .
v_gene: TRBV4-3

CDR3aa: CAGSLRAPGQGHREQYF
CDR3nt: TGCGCCGGCAGCCTGAGGGCGCCGGGACAGGGACACCGCGAGCAGTACTTC
j_gene: TRBJ2-7
d_gene: TRBD1
abundance: few
v_gene: TRBV4-1

CDR3aa: CASRGGTTNTGELFF
CDR3nt: TGTGCCAGCAGGGGTGGGACAACGAACACCGGGGAGCTGTTTTTT
j_gene: TRBJ2-2
d_gene: .
abundance: many
v_gene: TRBV27

CDR3aa: CASTELSYNEQFF
CDR3nt: TGCGCCAGCACGGAACTCTCCTACAATGAGCAGTTCTTC
j_gene: TRBJ2-1
d_gene: .
abundance: few
v_gene: TRBV5-1

CDR3aa: CASSPGGPQPQHF
CDR3nt: TGTGCCAGCAGTCCAGGGGGCCCTCAGCCCCAGCATTTT
j_gene: TRBJ1-5
d_gene: TRBD1
abundance: many
v_gene: TRBV27

CDR3aa: CASSRPLSGRAPFGELFF
CDR3nt: TGTGCCAGCAGCCGCCCCCTGAGCGGGAGGGCCCCCTTTGGGGAGCTGTTTTTT
j_gene: TRBJ2-2
d_gene: TRBD2
abundance: few
v_gene: TRBV3-1

CDR3aa: CASSLTRTRSAGGYTF
CDR3nt: TGTGCCAGCAGCTTGACTAGGACCCGATCGGCGGGGGGCTACACCTTC
j_gene: TRBJ1-2
d_gene: .
abundance: few
v_gene: TRBV5-6

CDR3aa: CASSSGDPSNEQFF
CDR3nt: TGTGCCAGCAGCTCCGGGGATCCTAGCAATGAGCAGTTCTTC
j_gene: TRBJ2-1
d_gene: .
abundance: many
v_gene: TRBV7-9

CDR3aa: CASSQVAQSQGSTEAFF
CDR3nt: TGCGCCAGCAGCCAAGTGGCGCAGTCACAGGGTTCCACTGAAGCTTTCTTT
j_gene: TRBJ1-1
d_gene: .
abundance: few
v_gene: TRBV4-1